This TCR beta chain was found in a study of blood T cell repertoires in COVID-19. Study background: COVID-19 samples, acute and convalescent, were from the United States, Italy and Spain. Sources were T cells, B-cell-depleted T cells, or PBMCs; the material itself was cDNA or gDNA.

The length of the CDR3 is 14 residues. Germline-derived CDR1 and CDR2 are MNHNY and SVGAGI (reference sequence). V lost 5 bases to trimming and J lost 4 bases, with 15 bases between them. Per the original methods: The authors estimated nucleated cell counts from reference gene primer amplification. Profiling relied on immunoSEQ multiplex PCR, and the TCRdb table lists in-frame clones only, not all of them. From that table come the V and J calls and clone size; the DNA was used to work out D and trimming. The table includes tens of thousands of clones, 75% to 95% detected once. Specimen: peripheral blood. The chain recombines TRBV6-6 with TRBJ2-7; TRBD2 might be the D (7 bases). This TCR was recovered from an older man with active COVID-19. The CDR3 loop reads CASSGEGGTYEQYF. The CDR3 coding sequence is TGTGCCAGCAGTGGGGAGGGGGGGACTTACGAGCAGTACTTC.